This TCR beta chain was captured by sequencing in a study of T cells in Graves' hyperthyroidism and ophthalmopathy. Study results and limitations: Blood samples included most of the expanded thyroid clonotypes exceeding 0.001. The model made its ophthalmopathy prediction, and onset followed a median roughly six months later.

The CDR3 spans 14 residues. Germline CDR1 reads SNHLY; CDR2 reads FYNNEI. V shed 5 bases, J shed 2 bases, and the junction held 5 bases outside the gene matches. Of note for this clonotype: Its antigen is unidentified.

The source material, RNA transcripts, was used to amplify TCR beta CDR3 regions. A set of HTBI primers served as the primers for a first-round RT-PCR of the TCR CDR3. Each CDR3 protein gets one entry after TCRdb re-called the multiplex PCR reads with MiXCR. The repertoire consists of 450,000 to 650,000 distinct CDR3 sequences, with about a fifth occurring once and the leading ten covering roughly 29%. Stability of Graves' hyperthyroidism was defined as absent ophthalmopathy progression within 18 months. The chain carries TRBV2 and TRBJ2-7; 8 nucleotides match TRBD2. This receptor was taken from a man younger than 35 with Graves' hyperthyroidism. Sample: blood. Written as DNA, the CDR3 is TGTGCCAGCAGTTGGACTAGCCGAACCTACGAGCAGTACTTC. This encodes CASSWTSRTYEQYF.